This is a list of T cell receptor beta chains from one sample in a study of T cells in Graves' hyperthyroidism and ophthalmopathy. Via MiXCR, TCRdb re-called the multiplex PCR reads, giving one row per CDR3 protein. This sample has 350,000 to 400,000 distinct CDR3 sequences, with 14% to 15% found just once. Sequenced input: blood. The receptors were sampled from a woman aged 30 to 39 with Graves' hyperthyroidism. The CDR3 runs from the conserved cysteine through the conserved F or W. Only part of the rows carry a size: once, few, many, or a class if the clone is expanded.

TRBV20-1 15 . CSARGPGTSFVTQYF
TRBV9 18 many CASSVGPVPVANTGELFF
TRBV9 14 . CASSVEVSGDTQYF
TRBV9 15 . CASSGGGSLIDTQYF
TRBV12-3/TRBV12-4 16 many CASSTGTGYSTDTQYF
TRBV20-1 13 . CSAEGGAGYGYTF
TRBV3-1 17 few CAGSQAASGLAPRTQYF
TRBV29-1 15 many CSVGEGDLRNQPQHF
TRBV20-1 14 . CSAQITASNQPQHF
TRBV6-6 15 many CASSYSGGPPDTQYF